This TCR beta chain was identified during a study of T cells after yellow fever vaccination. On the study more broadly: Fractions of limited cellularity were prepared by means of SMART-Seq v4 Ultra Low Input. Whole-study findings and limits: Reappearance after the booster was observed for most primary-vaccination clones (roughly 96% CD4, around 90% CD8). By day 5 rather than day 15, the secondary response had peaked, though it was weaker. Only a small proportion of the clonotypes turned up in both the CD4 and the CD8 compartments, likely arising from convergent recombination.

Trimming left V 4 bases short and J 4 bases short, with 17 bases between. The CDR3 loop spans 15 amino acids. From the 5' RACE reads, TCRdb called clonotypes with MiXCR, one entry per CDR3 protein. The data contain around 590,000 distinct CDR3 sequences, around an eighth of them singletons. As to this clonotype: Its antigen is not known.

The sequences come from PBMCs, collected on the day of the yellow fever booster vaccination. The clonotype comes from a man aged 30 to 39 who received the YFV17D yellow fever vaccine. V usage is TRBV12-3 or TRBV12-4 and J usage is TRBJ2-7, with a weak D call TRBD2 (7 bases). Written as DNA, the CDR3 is TGTGCCAGCAGTTCCCGAGGGAGGGGGAATTACGAGCAGTACTTC. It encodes CASSSRGRGNYEQYF.